One and the same sample provided the 17 T cell receptor beta chains below, sequenced in a study of T cell repertoires and Cas9 in healthy adults. TCRdb's copy holds only in-frame clones and misses some; the assay was immunoSEQ multiplex PCR. This sample has roughly 13,000 clones, with 85% to 90% found just once. The sequencing input was Tregs (CD4+, CD25+, CD127-, CD137-, CD154-) from PBMCs; culture status not recorded. Source of these receptors: a human donor in good health.

The chain carries TRBV6-5 and TRBJ1-2; D might be TRBD1 (5 bases). CDR1 is MNHEY and CDR2 is SVGAGI in the germline V gene. The CDR3 is 14 residues long. The V gene lost 3 bases and the J gene lost 3 bases, with 11 bases spanning the gap. This CDR3 is CASSYAGPYYGYTF. In nucleotides, the CDR3 is TGTGCCAGCAGTTATGCAGGGCCTTACTATGGCTACACCTTC.

As DNA, the CDR3 is TGTGCCAGCAGCTACGGGGGCGGGCAAGATACGCAGTATTTT. This codes for CASSYGGGQDTQYF. The rearrangement uses TRBV7-2 and TRBJ2-3; D might be TRBD1 or TRBD2, each matching 6 bases. The CDR3 is 14 amino acids. Deletions cut 4 bases from V and 5 bases from J, with 13 bases between. Per germline, CDR1 SGHTA and CDR2 FQGNSA. Together with reference TRBV7-2 and TRBJ2-3, the CDR3 gives the full variable domain: GAGVSQSPSNKVTEKGKDVELRCDPISGHTALYWYRQSLGQGLEFLIYFQGNSAPDKSGLPSDRFSAERTGGSVSTLTIQRTQQEDSAVYLCASSYGGGQDTQYFGPGTRLTVL.

The chain recombines TRBV21-1 with TRBJ1-4; the table's D call TRBD1 went unverified against the DNA. TRBV21-1 has pseudogene status. This CDR3 is built from 19 residues. CDR3 bases: TGTGCCAGCAGCACCCCACCGGGACAGGGCCACCCCAGCAGTGAAAAACTGTTTTTT. It is translated as CASSTPPGQGHPSSEKLFF.

V is TRBV5-1 and J is TRBJ2-5; D may match TRBD1 or TRBD2 (5 bases each). The J call is uncertain, as TRBJ2-7 better fits the DNA end. This CDR3 region has 15 residues. The germline V gene has CDR1 SGHRS and CDR2 YFSETQ. CDR3 protein: CASSLSTGGHYEQYF. DNA for the CDR3: TGCGCCAGCAGCTTAAGTACAGGAGGCCACTACGAGCAGTACTTC.

The chain links TRBV7-6 to TRBJ1-1, with a weak D call TRBD1 (5 bases). V lost 5 bases and J lost 3, with 16 bases in between. Germline CDR1 SGHVS, CDR2 FNYEAQ. The CDR3 is made up of 15 amino acids. The CDR3 sequence: CASSQQTEDYTEAFF. CDR3 coding DNA: TGTGCCAGCAGCCAGCAGACAGAAGATTACACTGAAGCTTTCTTT.

In nucleotides, the CDR3 is TGTGCCAGCAGTGTGACAGTAGGAGGCTATGGCTACACCTTC. Amino acid sequence: CASSVTVGGYGYTF. The chain recombines TRBV25-1 with TRBJ1-2; weak D call: TRBD1 (5 bases). The CDR3 has 14 amino acids. V was pared by 4 bases and J by 4 bases, with 13 bases between. CDR1 MGHDK and CDR2 SYGVNS come from the germline V gene.

CDR3 nucleotides: TGTGCCAGCTCACCACCGGGACCGACCGGGGAGCTGTTTTTT. Translation: CASSPPGPTGELFF. This chain connects TRBV18 to TRBJ2-2; the D call may be TRBD1 or TRBD2 (5 bases each). The CDR3 is 14 amino acids. Germline V gives CDR1 KGHSH, CDR2 LQKENI. V was clipped by 0 bases and J by 5 bases, with 7 bases between them.

This chain links TRBV2 with TRBJ1-1; TRBD1 is a possible D gene (6 bases). Per germline, CDR1 SNHLY and CDR2 FYNNEI. Trimming cost V 7 bases and J 1 base, with 13 bases left between them. There are 14 residues in the CDR3. CDR3 in amino acids: CASIRTATNTEAFF. The CDR3 DNA reads TGTGCCAGCATCCGGACAGCCACGAACACTGAAGCTTTCTTT.

This chain uses TRBV5-6 with TRBJ1-2; no clear D. CDR3 length equals 16 residues. Germline CDR1 and CDR2: SGHDT and YYEEEE. Trimming took off 0 bases at V and 8 bases at J, with 20 bases between the two ends. CDR3 bases: TGTGCCAGCAGCTTGGCCGGCTTAGTAGTTTATGGGGGCTACACCTTC. It translates to CASSLAGLVVYGGYTF. The whole variable domain, remainder taken from reference TRBV5-6 and TRBJ1-2, is DAGVTQSPTHLIKTRGQQVTLRCSPKSGHDTVSWYQQALGQGPQFIFQYYEEEERQRGNFPDRFSGHQFPNYSSELNVNALLLGDSALYLCASSLAGLVVYGGYTFGSGTRLTVV.

The CDR3 nucleotides read TGTGCCAGCAGCTTAGACACAGGTCTAGGAGCTTTCTTT. Residues: CASSLDTGLGAFF. The genes are TRBV7-9 and TRBJ1-1, with a weak D call TRBD1 (5 bases). Between the trimmed V and J ends, which lost 1 base and 10 bases, there was a span of 13 bases. The CDR3 runs to 13 residues. Germline CDR1 reads SEHNR; CDR2 reads FQNEAQ (reference sequence). The full variable domain, in which reference TRBV7-9 and TRBJ1-1 provide the parts outside the CDR3, is DTGVSQNPRHKITKRGQNVTFRCDPISEHNRLYWYRQTLGQGPEFLTYFQNEAQLEKSRLLSDRFSAERPKGSFSTLEIQRTEQGDSAMYLCASSLDTGLGAFFGQGTRLTVV.

This clone was seen just once. This chain uses TRBV28 with TRBJ2-1; possibly TRBD1 or TRBD2 for D (6 bases each). Germline V lookup: CDR1 MDHEN, CDR2 SYDVKM. The CDR3 is made up of 17 amino acids. V was shortened by 5 bases and J by 9 bases, with 26 bases between the two germline ends. The CDR3 reads CASSPLGGARFSGEQFF. In nucleotides, the CDR3 is TGTGCCAGCAGTCCCCTCGGGGGCGCGCGTTTTTCGGGTGAGCAGTTCTTC.

The chain employs TRBV6-5 and TRBJ2-7; D is perhaps TRBD1 (5 bases). The CDR3 length is 13 residues. Between the trimmed V and J ends, which lost 6 bases and 3 bases, there was a span of 12 bases. CDR1 is MNHEY, CDR2 SVGAGI, per germline. The CDR3 loop reads CASSRYDSYEQYV. CDR3 DNA sequence: TGTGCCAGCAGCCGTTATGACAGCTACGAGCAGTACGTC.

This sequence joins TRBV27 and TRBJ2-3; tentative D call: TRBD1 (5 bases). The V gene lost 4 bases and the J gene lost 2 bases, with 16 bases spanning the gap. CDR3 size: 16 residues. CDR1 is MNHEY, CDR2 SMNVEV, per germline (reference sequence). CDR3 in DNA: TGTGCCAGCAGTTCCCCGACAGCTTACCACACAGATACGCAGTATTTT. It yields the protein CASSSPTAYHTDTQYF.

V and J are TRBV4-3 and TRBJ2-2; TRBD2 might be the D (5 bases). Germline V gene data show CDR1 as LGHNA and CDR2 as YSLEER. V was clipped by 7 bases and J by 1 base, with 13 bases between them. The CDR3 has 15 amino acids. CDR3: CASTPDYLNTGELFF. The CDR3 DNA follows: TGCGCCAGCACCCCTGACTACTTGAACACCGGGGAGCTGTTTTTT.

The CDR3 here is CASRNSYEQYF. The CDR3 nucleotides read TGTGCCAGCAGAAACTCCTACGAGCAGTACTTC. The chain has TRBV6-5 and TRBJ2-7; D ambiguous. Trimming took 6 bases from V and 0 from J, leaving 3 bases between them. The CDR3 covers 11 residues. Germline loops: CDR1 MNHEY, CDR2 SVGAGI.

This clone showed up just once. This chain connects TRBV7-6 to TRBJ1-2; D may be TRBD1 (6 bases). This CDR3 region has 16 residues. The V gene lost 6 bases and the J gene lost 6 bases, with 23 bases spanning the gap. Germline CDR1 reads SGHVS; CDR2 reads FNYEAQ. This chain's CDR3 is CASRVPGQPTTDGYTF. The CDR3 DNA reads TGTGCCAGCAGGGTCCCTGGACAGCCAACAACGGATGGCTACACCTTC.

The gene calls are TRBV19 and TRBJ2-1; 8 nucleotides match TRBD1. The ends lost 7 bases at V and 9 bases at J; junction bases unmatched: 11. The CDR3 is made up of 14 amino acids. In germline, CDR1 is LNHDA, CDR2 SQIVND (reference sequence). CDR3 nucleotides: TGTGCCAGTACGATAAGGACAGGGCAGGGTGAGCAGTTCTTC. Translation gives CASTIRTGQGEQFF. Using reference TRBV19 and TRBJ2-1 for the parts outside the CDR3, the full variable domain is DGGITQSPKYLFRKEGQNVTLSCEQNLNHDAMYWYRQDPGQGLRLIYYSQIVNDFQKGDIAEGYSVSREKKESFPLTVTSAQKNPTAFYLCASTIRTGQGEQFFGPGTRLTVL.